The next 8 T cell receptor beta chains were all read from a single sample in a study of shared clonotypes between healthy human individuals. Sequencing used immunoSEQ multiplex PCR; TCRdb keeps in-frame clones, though not all of them. The sample holds 2 million to 2.5 million clones, more than 85% seen once. Sequenced sample: naive CD4+ T cells from PBMCs. The subset is: CD45RA+ positively selected. The origin of the receptors is a man aged 18-30 years in good health. Some clones in this sample may be carry-over from other donors' samples.

Concerning this clone: Other DNA sequences in this specimen translate into the identical CDR3. V and J are TRBV2 and TRBJ2-1, with 13 bases lining up with TRBD2. This CDR3 region has 15 residues. Germline V gene sequence: CDR1 SNHLY, CDR2 FYNNEI. The trim removed 6 bases at V and 5 bases at J, leaving 4 bases unmatched. In nucleotides, the CDR3 is TGTGCCAGCAGGGAACTAGCGGGAGGGAACAATGAGCAGTTCTTC. Translation gives CASRELAGGNNEQFF.

CDR3 coding DNA: TGTGCCTGGAGTGTGGGGGTGGACGCTTTCTTT. Amino acid sequence: CAWSVGVDAFF. The rearrangement links TRBV30 to TRBJ1-1; D is possibly TRBD1 (5 bases). Trimming stripped 0 bases from V and 11 bases from J, with 10 bases between. Germline lookup yields CDR1 GTSNPN and CDR2 SVGIG (reference sequence). The CDR3 runs to 11 residues.

This chain links TRBV5-4 with TRBJ1-1, with D perhaps TRBD1 (5 bases). This CDR3 has 17 amino acids. V gave up 0 bases and J gave up 0 bases, with 15 bases separating them. Germline CDR1 and CDR2: SGHNT and YYREEE (reference sequence). The CDR3 spells CASSLGGAREVNTEAFF. The DNA for the CDR3 is TGTGCCAGCAGCTTGGGCGGGGCCCGGGAGGTGAACACTGAAGCTTTCTTT.

This rearrangement joins TRBV2 to TRBJ1-1, with D tentatively TRBD1 (5 bases). Trimming stripped 6 bases from V and 4 bases from J, with 18 bases between. The CDR3 runs to 15 residues. CDR1 and CDR2 from the germline V gene are SNHLY and FYNNEI. The DNA of the CDR3 is TGTGCCAGCAGCGCAGGGCCGGGGGAGTTCACTGAAGCTTTCTTT. This codes for CASSAGPGEFTEAFF.

The chain couples TRBV14 to TRBJ1-5; D gene ambiguous. The CDR3 loop spans 13 amino acids. The ends were cut back, 5 bases at V and 4 bases at J, with 9 bases in the middle. Germline V gene lookup returns CDR1 SGHDN and CDR2 FVKESK. The CDR3 bases are TGTGCCAGCAGCTTATACCCGAATCAGCCCCAGCATTTT. Translating it yields CASSLYPNQPQHF. The whole variable domain, remainder taken from reference TRBV14 and TRBJ1-5, is EAGVTQFPSHSVIEKGQTVTLRCDPISGHDNLYWYRRVMGKEIKFLLHFVKESKQDESGMPNNRFLAERTGGTYSTLKVQPAELEDSGVYFCASSLYPNQPQHFGDGTRLSIL.

The chain employs TRBV2 and TRBJ1-4; D gene unclear. Looked up from germline, CDR1 is SNHLY and CDR2 is FYNNEI. V lost 7 bases to trimming and J lost 0 bases, with 12 bases between them. The CDR3 spans 15 residues. The CDR3 loop is CASTDPQATNEKLFF. CDR3 coding DNA: TGTGCCAGCACCGACCCCCAGGCAACTAATGAAAAACTGTTTTTT. The full variable domain, with the rest looked up from reference TRBV2 and TRBJ1-4, is EPEVTQTPSHQVTQMGQEVILRCVPISNHLYFYWYRQILGQKVEFLVSFYNNEISEKSEIFDDQFSVERPDGSNFTLKIRSTKLEDSAMYFCASTDPQATNEKLFFGSGTQLSVL.

This chain connects TRBV7-2 to TRBJ1-2; D is perhaps TRBD1 (5 bases). Germline lookup yields CDR1 SGHTA and CDR2 FQGNSA. Trimming took 7 bases from V and 3 from J, leaving 18 bases between them. The CDR3 covers 15 residues. The CDR3 region is CASTLQGRVDYGYTF. CDR3 DNA sequence: TGTGCCAGCACCCTCCAGGGCAGGGTCGACTATGGCTACACCTTC. The full variable domain, rest sourced from reference TRBV7-2 and TRBJ1-2, is GAGVSQSPSNKVTEKGKDVELRCDPISGHTALYWYRQSLGQGLEFLIYFQGNSAPDKSGLPSDRFSAERTGGSVSTLTIQRTQQEDSAVYLCASTLQGRVDYGYTFGSGTRLTVV.

Details on this clone: Mismatch with germline at one junction end may stem from a read error. V is TRBV28 and J is TRBJ2-1, with D possibly called TRBD1 or TRBD2 (5 bases each). This CDR3 is 13 amino acids long. Germline loops: CDR1 MDHEN, CDR2 SYDVKM. CDR3 region: CQPTGTGNDEQFF. The CDR3 bases are TGCCAACCTACCGGGACGGGGAATGATGAGCAGTTCTTC. The full variable domain, its missing parts supplied by reference TRBV28 and TRBJ2-1, is DVKVTQSSRYLVKRTGEKVFLECVQDMDHENMFWYRQDPGLGLRLIYFSYDVKMKEKGDIPEGYSVSREKKERFSLILESASTNQTSMYLCQPTGTGNDEQFFGPGTRLTVL.